A single sample is the source of the 18 T cell receptor beta chains below, sequenced in a study of blood T cells in healthy people across ages. Then a second PCR, running about 6 to 12 cycles, was carried out with a sample-barcoded 5' primer and a J-beta primer mix. TCRdb processed the 5' RACE reads anew with MiXCR; each CDR3 protein has one entry. The sample holds hundreds of thousands of distinct CDR3 sequences, around 62% seen once. The specimen sequenced was blood. Receptors originate from a man aged 25 to 40 in good health.

The chain couples TRBV20-1 to TRBJ1-2; 8 bases map to TRBD1. Germline CDR1 is DFQATT and CDR2 is SNEGSKA (reference sequence). This CDR3 is built from 14 residues. V trimming: 1 base; J trimming: 7 bases; junction bases outside the gene matches: 8. This CDR3 reads CSARAVTGVGGYTF. The CDR3 DNA reads TGCAGTGCTAGAGCGGTGACAGGGGTGGGTGGCTACACCTTC.

This chain uses TRBV12-3 or TRBV12-4 with TRBJ1-2; the D gene is possibly TRBD1 (6 bases). Trimming removed 3 bases from V and 8 bases from J, with 25 bases in between. The CDR3 has 17 amino acids. CDR3 nucleotide sequence: TGTGCCAGCAGTTTCGCCGTCCCCCGGGGTAACCAGGGGGGCTACACCTTC. Residues: CASSFAVPRGNQGGYTF.

The rearrangement joins TRBV20-1 to TRBJ1-1; D unresolved. CDR3 length: 12 amino acids. Trimming cost V 6 bases and J 7 bases, with 15 bases left between them. The germline V gene has CDR1 DFQATT and CDR2 SNEGSKA (reference sequence). The CDR3 spells CSALAAPYEAFF. The DNA of the CDR3 is TGCAGTGCCCTGGCGGCGCCGTATGAAGCTTTCTTT.

V usage is TRBV20-1 and J usage is TRBJ2-7, with D possibly matching TRBD1 (5 bases). V dropped 3 bases and J dropped 2 bases, with 14 bases sitting between them. Germline CDR1 reads DFQATT; CDR2 reads SNEGSKA (reference sequence). This CDR3 is 14 amino acids long. DNA of the CDR3: TGCAGTGCTAGGCGGCCCAGGGCCCCCTACGAGCAGTACTTC. It encodes CSARRPRAPYEQYF.

V gene TRBV20-1 combines with J gene TRBJ2-3, with D perhaps assigned TRBD1 or TRBD2 (5 bases each). Germline V gene data show CDR1 as DFQATT and CDR2 as SNEGSKA (reference sequence). V gave up 3 bases and J gave up 4 bases, with 11 bases separating them. This CDR3 has 13 residues. The CDR3 DNA follows: TGCAGTGCTAGCCGGGGCAGGGCAGATACGCAGTATTTT. As protein: CSASRGRADTQYF.

The chain links TRBV27 to TRBJ1-4, with D possibly TRBD1 on 6 matching bases. V gave up 5 bases and J gave up 8 bases, with 15 bases separating them. The CDR3 spans 14 residues. Germline V gene data show CDR1 as MNHEY and CDR2 as SMNVEV (reference sequence). In DNA, the CDR3 is TGTGCCAGCAGTCTACAGGGCGGAGGCGAAAAACTGTTTTTT. Translation gives CASSLQGGGEKLFF. Variable domain in full (rest from reference TRBV27 and TRBJ1-4): EAQVTQNPRYLITVTGKKLTVTCSQNMNHEYMSWYRQDPGLGLRQIYYSMNVEVTDKGDVPEGYKVSRKEKRNFPLILESPSPNQTSLYFCASSLQGGGEKLFFGSGTQLSVL.

This clonotype was detected a few times. The chain recombines TRBV12-3 or TRBV12-4 with TRBJ2-3; TRBD2 matches 8 bases. The junction had 18 bases not matched to a gene; V was cut back by 1 base and J by 3 bases. This CDR3 has 20 amino acids. For the CDR3, the DNA is TGTGCCAGCAGTTTAGGACTAGCGATCCCAGTACGGAACGGAACAGATACGCAGTATTTT. It yields the protein CASSLGLAIPVRNGTDTQYF.

This chain joins TRBV6-6 and TRBJ2-3, with TRBD2 matching 8 bases. The CDR3 length is 17 residues. Looked up from germline, CDR1 is MNHNY and CDR2 is SVGAGI (reference sequence). The V gene end was trimmed by 4 bases and the J gene end by 4 bases; junction bases not matched to a gene: 13. The CDR3: CASSWARGRGASDTQYF. The CDR3 bases are TGTGCCAGCAGTTGGGCGCGAGGGCGGGGGGCTTCAGATACGCAGTATTTT.

This clonotype turned up a few times. The V gene is TRBV30, the J gene TRBJ1-4; TRBD1 might be the D (5 bases). The germline V gene encodes CDR1 GTSNPN and CDR2 SVGIG (reference sequence). V was trimmed by 4 bases and J by 1 base, leaving 19 bases between them. The CDR3 has 17 amino acids. CDR3 region: CAWIPGLGYGTNEKLFF. The CDR3 DNA follows: TGTGCCTGGATCCCAGGGCTTGGTTACGGAACTAATGAAAAACTGTTTTTT.

This chain uses TRBV4-2 with TRBJ1-1; the match to TRBD1 covers 7 bases. This CDR3 comprises 14 residues. Germline CDR1 is LGHNA and CDR2 is YNFKEQ. V lost 0 bases, J lost 5 bases, and 3 bases stayed unmatched. The CDR3 is CASSQEQGITEAFF. CDR3 bases: TGTGCCAGCAGCCAAGAACAGGGGATAACTGAAGCTTTCTTT.

The chain carries TRBV7-3 and TRBJ2-2; D may correspond to TRBD1 or TRBD2 (6 bases each). CDR3 length: 16 amino acids. Germline values: CDR1 SGHTA, CDR2 FQGTGA. V lost 1 base, J lost 4 bases, and 13 bases lay in between. The CDR3 DNA reads as TGTGCCAGCAGCTTAATGGGGGGCGCTGGCACCGGGGAGCTGTTTTTT. Protein: CASSLMGGAGTGELFF.

This clonotype was seen repeatedly, ten times or more. The chain uses TRBV3-1 and TRBJ2-7, with 7 bases aligning to TRBD1. This CDR3 region has 13 residues. With 5 bases clipped from V and 3 bases from J, the junction kept 4 bases outside the gene matches. The V gene's germline CDR1 is LGHDT and CDR2 YNNKEL (reference sequence). CDR3 residues: CASSSRDSYEQYF. In nucleotides, the CDR3 is TGTGCCAGCAGCTCCCGGGACAGCTACGAGCAGTACTTC.

J is TRBJ2-1 and V is TRBV28, with TRBD1 identical over 8 bases. Unmatched junction bases numbered 10, after V lost 3 bases and J lost 6 bases. This CDR3 region has 16 residues. The germline V gene encodes CDR1 MDHEN and CDR2 SYDVKM. CDR3 DNA: TGTGCCAGCAGTTTTACAGGGGGATATTGGGTCAATGAGCAGTTCTTC. Protein sequence: CASSFTGGYWVNEQFF.

J is TRBJ2-7 and V is TRBV28, with D perhaps given as TRBD1 or TRBD2 (6 bases each). This CDR3 contains 16 residues. Between the trimmed V and J ends, which lost 0 bases and 2 bases, there was a span of 14 bases. Germline V CDR1 and CDR2: MDHEN, SYDVKM. CDR3 coding DNA: TGTGCCAGCAGTTTATGGGGTCGGGGGCTCACCTACGAGCAGTACTTC. The encoded protein is CASSLWGRGLTYEQYF.

This chain links TRBV7-9 with TRBJ2-7; 8 bases agree with TRBD1. The CDR3 consists of 15 residues. Germline CDR1 reads SEHNR; CDR2 reads FQNEAQ (reference sequence). V shed 5 bases and J 0 bases; nucleotides not matched to a gene: 6. The CDR3 nucleotides read TGTGCCAGCAGCCGCCGGGACAGGTACTCCTACGAGCAGTACTTC. This sequence encodes CASSRRDRYSYEQYF.

The CDR3 reads CASSWAEGTEAFF. CDR3 DNA: TGCGCCAGCAGCTGGGCCGAGGGGACTGAAGCTTTCTTT. The gene calls are TRBV5-1 and TRBJ1-1, with a possible D match to TRBD1 (5 bases). CDR3 length equals 13 residues. In germline, CDR1 is SGHRS, CDR2 YFSETQ. Trimming left V 3 bases short and J 5 bases short, with 11 bases between.

The chain is built from TRBV27 and TRBJ1-6; 7 bases are a match to TRBD1. Germline CDR1 reads MNHEY; CDR2 reads SMNVEV (reference sequence). This CDR3 is 16 amino acids long. V lost 2 bases, J lost 8 bases, and 9 bases stayed unmatched. The CDR3 nucleotides read TGTGCCAGCAGTTTAGTCGACGGCAGGGGGGATTCACCCCTCCACTTT. Its protein product is CASSLVDGRGDSPLHF.

V usage is TRBV7-9 and J usage is TRBJ2-7; D not resolved. Trimming shortened V by 1 base and J by 5 bases, and 0 bases separated the two germline ends. Germline CDR1 is SEHNR and CDR2 is FQNEAQ (reference sequence). CDR3 length: 10 residues. The CDR3 sequence: CASSLDEQYF. The CDR3 DNA follows: TGTGCCAGCAGCTTAGACGAGCAGTACTTC.